This T cell receptor (beta chain) was found in a study of cytomegalovirus exposure and HLA in healthy donors. General observations from the study: Presence/absence analyses assumed roughly uniform sequencing depth across donors.

Primers: 60 Vbeta forward and 13 Jbeta reverse. Using immunoSEQ multiplex PCR, the repertoire was profiled, and TCRdb retains in-frame clones only, with some absent. Here the sample spans roughly 130,000 clones, around 72% being singletons. Of note for this clone: The antigen is unknown.

Germline V lookup: CDR1 GTSNPN, CDR2 SVGIG (reference sequence). This CDR3 is built from 16 residues. Losses at the gene ends were 4 bases for V and 4 bases for J; bases not matched to a gene: 11. This chain links TRBV30 with TRBJ2-3, with 10 bases that match TRBD2. The specimen sequenced was PBMCs. The receptor comes from a human donor in good health. The CDR3 reads CAWILRLAGVADTQYF. CDR3 DNA: TGTGCCTGGATATTGCGGCTAGCGGGAGTCGCAGATACGCAGTATTTT. Full variable domain (remainder filled in from reference TRBV30 and TRBJ2-3): SQTIHQWPATLVQPVGSPLSLECTVEGTSNPNLYWYRQAAGRGLQLLFYSVGIGQISSEVPQNLSASRPQDRQFILSSKKLLLSDSGFYLCAWILRLAGVADTQYFGPGTRLTVL.